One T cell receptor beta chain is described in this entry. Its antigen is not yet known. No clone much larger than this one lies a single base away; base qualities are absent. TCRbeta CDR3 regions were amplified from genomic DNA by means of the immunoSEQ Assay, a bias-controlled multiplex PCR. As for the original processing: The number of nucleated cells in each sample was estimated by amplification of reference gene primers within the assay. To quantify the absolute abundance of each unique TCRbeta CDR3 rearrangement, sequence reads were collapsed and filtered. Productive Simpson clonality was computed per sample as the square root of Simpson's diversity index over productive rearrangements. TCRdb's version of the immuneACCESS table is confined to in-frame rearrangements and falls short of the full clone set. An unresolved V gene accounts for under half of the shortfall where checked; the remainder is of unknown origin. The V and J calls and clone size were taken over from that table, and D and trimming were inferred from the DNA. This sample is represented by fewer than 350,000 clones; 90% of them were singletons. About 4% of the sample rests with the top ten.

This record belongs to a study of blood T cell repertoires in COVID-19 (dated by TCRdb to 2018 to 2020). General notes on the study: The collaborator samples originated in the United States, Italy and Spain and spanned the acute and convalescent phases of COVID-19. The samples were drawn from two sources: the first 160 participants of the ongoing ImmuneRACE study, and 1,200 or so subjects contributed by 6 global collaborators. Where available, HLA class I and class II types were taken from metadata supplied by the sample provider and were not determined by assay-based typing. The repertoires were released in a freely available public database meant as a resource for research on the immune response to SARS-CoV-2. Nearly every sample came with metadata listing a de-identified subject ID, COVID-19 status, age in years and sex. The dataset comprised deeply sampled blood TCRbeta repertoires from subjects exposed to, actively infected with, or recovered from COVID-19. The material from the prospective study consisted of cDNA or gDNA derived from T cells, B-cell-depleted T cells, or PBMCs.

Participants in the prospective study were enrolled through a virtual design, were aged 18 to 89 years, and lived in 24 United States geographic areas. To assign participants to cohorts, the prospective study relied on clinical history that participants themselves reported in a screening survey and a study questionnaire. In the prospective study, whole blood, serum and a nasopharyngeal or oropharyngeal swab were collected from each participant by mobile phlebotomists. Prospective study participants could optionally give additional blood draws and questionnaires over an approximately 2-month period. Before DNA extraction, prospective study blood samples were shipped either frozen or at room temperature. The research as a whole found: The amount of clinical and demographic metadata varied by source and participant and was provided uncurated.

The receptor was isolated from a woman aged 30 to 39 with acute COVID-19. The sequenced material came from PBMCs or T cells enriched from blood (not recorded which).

The nucleotide sequence is given as TGCAGCTCGGGGACAGGGGGAAATCAAGAGACCCAGTACTTC. Its translation reads: CSSGTGGNQETQYF. The chain couples TRBV29-1 to TRBJ2-5; 11 central nucleotides agree with TRBD1. CDR1 and CDR2 are drawn from the germline V gene: SQVTM, ANQGSEA. The CDR3 measures 14 amino acids from cysteine to phenylalanine. The kept DNA is CDR3 alone, 42 bases in frame from the first base. V loses 8 bases at its end and J loses 2 bases; junction bases beyond the gene matches: 7.